This T cell receptor beta chain was observed in a study of OX40 agonist ivuxolimab in advanced cancers. Turning to the overall study: Ivuxolimab was a fully human IgG2 agonistic monoclonal antibody targeting the costimulatory receptor OX40 (CD134). Intravenous ivuxolimab was administered to patients every 2 weeks at six dose levels: 0.01, 0.1, 0.3, 1.5, 3 and 10 mg/kg. Among the roughly 52 dose-escalation patients, some 20 had hepatocellular carcinoma, approximately 15 melanoma, 9 renal cell carcinoma and 9 head and neck cancer. The dose-escalation cohort was around 83% male with a mean age of around 64 years, ranging from roughly 20 to 80. Patients were allowed to have had prior anti-PD-1, anti-PD-L1 or anti-CTLA-4 therapy, and more than 30% of the dose-escalation patients had previously received checkpoint inhibitors. Three dose-escalation patients achieved partial responses, one with hepatocellular carcinoma and two with cutaneous melanoma. The point of sequencing TCRbeta in the periphery was to test whether ivuxolimab changed TCR sequence diversity and drove clonal T-cell expansion. The monotherapy dose-escalation portion (N ≈ 52 patients) of the phase I ivuxolimab trial is reported in the paper.

This clone was observed a single time. The antigen it recognizes is unknown. No base-level quality is on record; no much larger clone is a single base apart. The study at large found these results: After ivuxolimab, expanded clones were on average more numerous among CD8+ T cells than among CD4+ T cells. At doses of 0.1 to 3.0 mg/kg, clonal expansion of both CD4+ and CD8+ T cells in blood was seen between baseline and week 6. Low levels of normalized T-cell clonal expansion were also seen in some nonresponding patients. In partial responders in the 0.1-3.0 mg/kg groups, normalized peripheral clonal expansion was found to be among the lowest, especially among CD8+ T cells. Antigen specificity was not determined for the clonally expanded peripheral T cells.

The trial excluded patients who had a history of autoimmune disease or were on systemic immunosuppression. Peripheral blood for TCR sequencing was drawn from every dose cohort at baseline, at cycle 4 day 1 and at cycle 7 day 1. The samples were taken from a phase I, first-in-human, multicenter, open-label dose-escalation trial of ivuxolimab. Adults with locally advanced or metastatic melanoma, renal cell, hepatocellular, or head and neck squamous cell carcinoma were enrolled in the trial. Before TCR sequencing, CD4+ and CD8+ T cells were separately sorted from peripheral blood. The CDR3 contains 16 residues, cysteine and phenylalanine counted. CDR3 DNA is the only sequence kept; it has 48 bases, read in frame from the first base. Trimming at the junction amounts to 1 base on V and 2 bases on J, and the germline ends lie 12 bases apart. The germline V gene gives CDR1 as LGHNA and CDR2 as YNFKEQ. Genomic DNA was isolated from the sorted cells so that the TCRbeta CDR3 region could be sequenced. The immunoSEQ Assay was used to sequence the TCRbeta CDR3 regions. Here the immuneACCESS table is served through TCRdb, limited to in-frame sequences with V and J called. Missing clones are a known gap in these copies; in checked studies unresolved V genes cover under half, and the rest lacks a known reason. The sample table shows 70,000 to 80,000 clones, and about 91% are seen once. Approximately 0.38% of the sample comes from the top ten.

The origin of this receptor is an adult with an advanced solid tumor such as melanoma, head and neck, liver or kidney cancer. Material: CD4+ or CD8+ T cells sorted from blood, obtained in a trial of the OX40 agonist ivuxolimab. The V gene is TRBV4-2 and the J gene is TRBJ1-3; TRBD1 is a possible D gene, resting on 6 matching bases. In nucleotides, the sequence is TGTGCCAGCAGCCAAGTCCGGTGGGGGCCTGGAAACACCATATATTTT. This encodes CASSQVRWGPGNTIYF.